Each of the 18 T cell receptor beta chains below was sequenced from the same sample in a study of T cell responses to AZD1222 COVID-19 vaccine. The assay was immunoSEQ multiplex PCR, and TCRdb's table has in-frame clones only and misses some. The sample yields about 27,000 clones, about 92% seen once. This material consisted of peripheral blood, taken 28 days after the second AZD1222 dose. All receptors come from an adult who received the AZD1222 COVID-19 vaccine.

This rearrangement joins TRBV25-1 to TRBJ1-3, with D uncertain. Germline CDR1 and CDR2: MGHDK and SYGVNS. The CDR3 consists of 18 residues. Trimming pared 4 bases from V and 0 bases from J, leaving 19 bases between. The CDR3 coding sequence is TGTGCCAGCAGTGCCCGGGGAGGACTGTCTGTCTCTGGAAACACCATATATTTT. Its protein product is CASSARGGLSVSGNTIYF.

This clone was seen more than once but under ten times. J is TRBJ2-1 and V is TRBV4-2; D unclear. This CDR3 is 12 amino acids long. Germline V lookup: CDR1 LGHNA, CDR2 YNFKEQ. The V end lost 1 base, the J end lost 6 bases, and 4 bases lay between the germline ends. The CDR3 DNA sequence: TGTGCCAGCAGCCAAGTACGCAATGAGCAGTTCTTC. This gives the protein CASSQVRNEQFF.

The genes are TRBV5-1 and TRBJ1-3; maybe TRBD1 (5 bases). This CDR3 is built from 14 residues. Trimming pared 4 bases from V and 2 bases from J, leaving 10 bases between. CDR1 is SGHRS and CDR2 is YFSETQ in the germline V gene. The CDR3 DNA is TGCGCCAGCAGCCAGGACACAACTGGAAACACCATATATTTT. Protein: CASSQDTTGNTIYF.

The CDR3 spells CASSPVGQPLHF. For the CDR3, the DNA is TGTGCCAGCTCACCGGTGGGTCAACCCCTCCACTTT. The rearrangement uses TRBV18 and TRBJ1-6, with D unresolved. This CDR3 contains 12 residues. V was cut by 3 bases and J by 12 bases, with 9 bases left in between. Looked up from germline, CDR1 is KGHSH and CDR2 is LQKENI.

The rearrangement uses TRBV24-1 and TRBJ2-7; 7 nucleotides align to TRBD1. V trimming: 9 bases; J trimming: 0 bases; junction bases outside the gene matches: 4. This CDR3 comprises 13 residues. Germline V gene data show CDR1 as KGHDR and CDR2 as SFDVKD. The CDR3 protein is CATADRSSYEQYF. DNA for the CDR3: TGTGCCACCGCGGACAGGAGCTCCTACGAGCAGTACTTC.

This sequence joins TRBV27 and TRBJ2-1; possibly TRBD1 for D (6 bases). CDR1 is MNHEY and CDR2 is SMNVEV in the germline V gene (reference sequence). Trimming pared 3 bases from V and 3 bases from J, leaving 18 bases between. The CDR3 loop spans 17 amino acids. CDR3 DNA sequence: TGTGCCAGCAGTTTTCTTGAGGGGGTTCCGTTCTACAATGAGCAGTTCTTC. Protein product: CASSFLEGVPFYNEQFF.

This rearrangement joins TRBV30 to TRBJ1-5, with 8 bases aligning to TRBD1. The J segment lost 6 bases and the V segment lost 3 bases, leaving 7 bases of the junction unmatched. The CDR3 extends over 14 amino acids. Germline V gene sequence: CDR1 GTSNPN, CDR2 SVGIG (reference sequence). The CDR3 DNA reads TGTGCCTGGAGGGAGGACAGGGTACGTCAGCCCCAGCATTTT. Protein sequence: CAWREDRVRQPQHF.

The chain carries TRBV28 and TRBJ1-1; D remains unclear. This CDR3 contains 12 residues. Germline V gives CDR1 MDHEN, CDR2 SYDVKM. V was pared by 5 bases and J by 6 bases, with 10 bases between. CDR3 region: CASSTQRSEAFF. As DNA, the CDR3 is TGTGCCAGCAGTACCCAAAGATCTGAAGCTTTCTTT. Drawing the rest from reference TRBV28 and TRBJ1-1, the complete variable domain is DVKVTQSSRYLVKRTGEKVFLECVQDMDHENMFWYRQDPGLGLRLIYFSYDVKMKEKGDIPEGYSVSREKKERFSLILESASTNQTSMYLCASSTQRSEAFFGQGTRLTVV.

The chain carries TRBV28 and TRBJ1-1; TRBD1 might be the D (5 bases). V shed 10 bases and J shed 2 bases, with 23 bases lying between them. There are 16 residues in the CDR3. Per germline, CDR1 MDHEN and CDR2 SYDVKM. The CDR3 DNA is TGTGCCACTTGGATTTTGGGGGGGGTTTTTAACACTGAAGCTTTCTTT. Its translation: CATWILGGVFNTEAFF.

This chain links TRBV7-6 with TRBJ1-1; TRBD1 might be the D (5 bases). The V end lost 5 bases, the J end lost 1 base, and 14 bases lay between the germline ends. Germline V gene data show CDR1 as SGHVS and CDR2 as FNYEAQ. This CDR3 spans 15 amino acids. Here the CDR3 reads CASSRTEGSNTEAFF. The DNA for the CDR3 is TGTGCCAGCAGCCGAACCGAGGGGTCGAACACTGAAGCTTTCTTT.

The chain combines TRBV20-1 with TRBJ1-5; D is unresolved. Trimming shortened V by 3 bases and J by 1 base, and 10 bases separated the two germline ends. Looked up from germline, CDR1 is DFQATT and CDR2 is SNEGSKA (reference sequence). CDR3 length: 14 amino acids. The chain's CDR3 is CSASRDGSNQPQHF. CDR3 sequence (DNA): TGCAGTGCTAGTCGCGACGGGAGCAATCAGCCCCAGCATTTT.

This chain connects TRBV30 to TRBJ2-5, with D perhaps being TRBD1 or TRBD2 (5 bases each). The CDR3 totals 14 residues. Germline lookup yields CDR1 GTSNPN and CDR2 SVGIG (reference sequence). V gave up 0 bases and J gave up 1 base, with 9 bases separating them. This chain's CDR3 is CAWSVSGAQETQYF. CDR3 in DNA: TGTGCCTGGAGTGTATCCGGGGCCCAAGAGACCCAGTACTTC.

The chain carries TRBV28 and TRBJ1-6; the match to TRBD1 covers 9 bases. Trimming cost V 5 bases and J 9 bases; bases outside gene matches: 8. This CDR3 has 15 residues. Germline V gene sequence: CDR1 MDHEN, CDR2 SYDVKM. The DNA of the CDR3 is TGTGCCAGCAGTGGGGCGACAGGGGGTACTTCACCCCTCCACTTT. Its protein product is CASSGATGGTSPLHF.

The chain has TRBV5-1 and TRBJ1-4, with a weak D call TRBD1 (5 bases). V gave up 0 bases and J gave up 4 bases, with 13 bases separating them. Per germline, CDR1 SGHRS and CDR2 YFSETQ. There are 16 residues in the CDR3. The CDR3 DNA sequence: TGCGCCAGCAGCTTGGCCGGCGGAGGGGTTAATGAAAAACTGTTTTTT. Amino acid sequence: CASSLAGGGVNEKLFF.

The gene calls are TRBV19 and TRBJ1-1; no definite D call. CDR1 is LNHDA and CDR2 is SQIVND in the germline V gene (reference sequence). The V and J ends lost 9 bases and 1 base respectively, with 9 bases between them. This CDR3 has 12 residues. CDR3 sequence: CASNLRNTEAFF. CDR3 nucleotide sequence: TGTGCCAGCAACCTCAGGAACACTGAAGCTTTCTTT.

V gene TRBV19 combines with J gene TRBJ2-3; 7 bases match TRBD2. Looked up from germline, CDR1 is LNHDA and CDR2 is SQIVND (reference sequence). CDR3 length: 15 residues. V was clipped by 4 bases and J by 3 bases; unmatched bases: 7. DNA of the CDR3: TGTGCCAGTAGTAAGGCGGGAGATGGAACAGATACGCAGTATTTT. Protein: CASSKAGDGTDTQYF.

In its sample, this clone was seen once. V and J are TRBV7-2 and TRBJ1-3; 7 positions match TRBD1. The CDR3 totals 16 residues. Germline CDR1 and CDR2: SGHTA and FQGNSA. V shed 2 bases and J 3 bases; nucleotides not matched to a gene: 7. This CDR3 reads CASSLLGGVYGNTIYF. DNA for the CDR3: TGTGCCAGCAGCTTATTAGGGGGCGTTTATGGAAACACCATATATTTT.

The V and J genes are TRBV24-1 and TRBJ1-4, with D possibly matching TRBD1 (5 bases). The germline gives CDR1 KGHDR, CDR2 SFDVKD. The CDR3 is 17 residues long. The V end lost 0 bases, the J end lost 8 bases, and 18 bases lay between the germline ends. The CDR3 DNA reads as TGTGCCACCAGTGATTTGGGTCCCTCCAGGGCAGGCGAAAAACTGTTTTTT. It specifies CATSDLGPSRAGEKLFF.